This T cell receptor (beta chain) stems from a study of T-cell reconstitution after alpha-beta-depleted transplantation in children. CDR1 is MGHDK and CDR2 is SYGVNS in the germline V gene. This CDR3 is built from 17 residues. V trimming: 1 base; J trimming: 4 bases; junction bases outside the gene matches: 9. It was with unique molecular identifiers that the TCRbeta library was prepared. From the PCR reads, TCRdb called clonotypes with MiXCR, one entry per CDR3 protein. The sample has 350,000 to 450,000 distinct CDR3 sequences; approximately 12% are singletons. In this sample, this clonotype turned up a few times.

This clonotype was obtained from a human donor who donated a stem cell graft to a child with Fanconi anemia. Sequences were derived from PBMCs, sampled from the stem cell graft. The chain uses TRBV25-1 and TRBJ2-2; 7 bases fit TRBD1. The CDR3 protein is CASSEWRQGRGTGELFF. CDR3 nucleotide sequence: TGTGCCAGCAGTGAATGGAGACAGGGTAGGGGCACCGGGGAGCTGTTTTTT.